This TCR beta chain comes out of a study of tumor-infiltrating lymphocytes in primary liver carcinoma. Study-level background: The patient population consisted of men and women between 30 and 69 years of age. Study results and caveats: With p = 0.039, the top-250-clone fraction in tumors significantly exceeded that in blood. Pairs of tumor regions overlapped more than tumor-adjacent and tumor-blood pairs did.

Out of unsorted whole blood came the blood RNA, and germline DNA was extracted as well. Donors were untreated and chronically infected with HBV. This clonotype was seen ten or more times. Antigen: not known. TCR beta cDNA was reverse-transcribed from roughly 520 ng of total RNA. The reaction used a constant-region primer and ProtoScript II reverse transcriptase. Employing slightly modified ARM-PCR, three nested multiplex PCR rounds were run, and these gave rise to the TCR beta libraries. A C-beta reverse primer was combined with TRBV1-TRBV30 forward primers in the first two PCR rounds, and each round had about 10 cycles. One entry per CDR3 protein results from TCRdb running MiXCR on the multiplex PCR reads. The sample records approximately 310,000 distinct CDR3 sequences, approximately 60% being singletons. The CDR3 is made up of 13 amino acids. Trimming removed 3 bases at V and 1 base at J, with 6 bases between.

This sequence originates from a man in his forties or fifties with primary liver carcinoma and hepatitis B virus infection. The chain combines TRBV12-3 or TRBV12-4 with TRBJ1-1, with D hard to call. The sequenced sample was peripheral blood. CDR3 residues: CASSFAGNTEAFF. CDR3 nucleotide sequence: TGTGCCAGCAGTTTTGCGGGGAACACTGAAGCTTTCTTT.